Listed below are T cell receptor beta chains from one sample, sequenced in a study of blood T cell repertoires in COVID-19. The method was immunoSEQ multiplex PCR; TCRdb's version includes in-frame clones alone and lacks a portion of them. This sample carries 100,000 to 120,000 clones, approximately 82% of them seen once, and the ten largest clones take approximately 15%. What was sequenced was peripheral blood. These receptors were collected from a woman aged 80 or over with acute or convalescent COVID-19. Both conserved end residues are trimmed from each CDR3. Fields, in order: CDR3 protein, V gene.

cdr3_aa: ASSFQGTDFSNQPQH
v_call: TRBV27

cdr3_aa: ASSLRGLGYT
v_call: TRBV27

cdr3_aa: ASSYSDRFSLEQF
v_call: TRBV6-5

cdr3_aa: ASSRGQSLYEQY
v_call: TRBV28

cdr3_aa: ASSWASGTGELF
v_call: TRBV28

cdr3_aa: ASSPRGGRAGADTQY
v_call: TRBV21-1

cdr3_aa: ASSQTGTKNSPLH
v_call: TRBV7-2

cdr3_aa: ASSSGTSSDTQY
v_call: TRBV5-1

cdr3_aa: ASSPTGGYGNTIY
v_call: TRBV7-8

cdr3_aa: ASSLEVRGREQY
v_call: TRBV11-2

cdr3_aa: ASSISGSLHQPQH
v_call: TRBV19

cdr3_aa: ASSSRSQGDQPQH
v_call: TRBV7-8

cdr3_aa: ASSSGGVPNYGYT
v_call: TRBV6-1

cdr3_aa: ASSPGQGWNTEAF
v_call: TRBV7-8

cdr3_aa: AWSPTGTGELF
v_call: TRBV30

cdr3_aa: SVEDSHRGGSETQY
v_call: TRBV29-1

cdr3_aa: ASQSLEGTEAF
v_call: TRBV5-1

cdr3_aa: ASSHQSGADTQY
v_call: TRBV16

cdr3_aa: SVGGTGNQPQH
v_call: TRBV29-1

cdr3_aa: ASSVWTVRTGELF
v_call: TRBV2

cdr3_aa: ASSVDRSYEQY
v_call: TRBV2

cdr3_aa: ATSRPYSAGYGYT
v_call: TRBV15

cdr3_aa: ASSKRQLGKTEAF
v_call: TRBV27

cdr3_aa: ASTSRAFSGNTIY
v_call: TRBV2

cdr3_aa: ASSLGTLTSTDTQY
v_call: TRBV11-2

cdr3_aa: ASSLLATDTQY
v_call: TRBV5-1

cdr3_aa: AWSLGGEQF
v_call: TRBV30

cdr3_aa: ASTRWASGSNEQF
v_call: TRBV2

cdr3_aa: ASSYLRGILNQPQH
v_call: TRBV5-8

cdr3_aa: ASSLLTPETQY
v_call: TRBV12-3/TRBV12-4

cdr3_aa: ASRSVLREQY
v_call: TRBV7-2

cdr3_aa: ASTRQGAFSNTEAF
v_call: TRBV2

cdr3_aa: ASSPQVTRDGYT
v_call: TRBV18

cdr3_aa: ASSDGNIQY
v_call: TRBV10-1

cdr3_aa: ASSWGTSGETQY
v_call: TRBV5-4

cdr3_aa: ATSEWSGATSTGELF
v_call: TRBV24-1

cdr3_aa: ASSPGQGLSNEQF
v_call: TRBV5-4

cdr3_aa: ASSVAGGSSYNSPLH
v_call: TRBV9

cdr3_aa: ASSGTLGAEKLF
v_call: TRBV5-1

cdr3_aa: ASSSSQGDTEAF
v_call: TRBV3-1/TRBV3-2

cdr3_aa: ASSPDRDRGYSPLH
v_call: TRBV27

cdr3_aa: ASSSGQGGNEQY
v_call: TRBV18

cdr3_aa: ASRPGNSPLH
v_call: TRBV19

cdr3_aa: ASGRENTEAF
v_call: TRBV7-9

cdr3_aa: ASTRDRGGNTIY
v_call: TRBV28

cdr3_aa: ATARGGSSTDTQY
v_call: TRBV9

cdr3_aa: ASSTSLAGGGETQY
v_call: TRBV27

cdr3_aa: ASSGDSTDTQY
v_call: TRBV10-3

cdr3_aa: ASSVTGGEFSEAF
v_call: TRBV19

cdr3_aa: ASSSTLGGTEAF
v_call: TRBV7-9